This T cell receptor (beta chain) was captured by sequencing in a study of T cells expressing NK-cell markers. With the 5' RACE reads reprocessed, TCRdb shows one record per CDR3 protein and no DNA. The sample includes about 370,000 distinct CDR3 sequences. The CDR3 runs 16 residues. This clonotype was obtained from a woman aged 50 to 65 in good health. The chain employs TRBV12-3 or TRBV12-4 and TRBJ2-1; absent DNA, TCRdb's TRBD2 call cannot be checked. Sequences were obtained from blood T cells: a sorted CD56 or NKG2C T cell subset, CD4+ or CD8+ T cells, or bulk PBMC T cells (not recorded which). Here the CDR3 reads CASSSRAASGSNEQFF.